The rows below give T cell receptor beta chains drawn from one sample of a study of cytomegalovirus exposure and HLA in healthy donors. Data came from immunoSEQ multiplex PCR; TCRdb stores just in-frame clones and leaves some out. This table has some 140,000 clones, approximately 87% appearing once. The sequencing sample was made of PBMCs. The receptor source for this set is a woman in her 30s in good health and CMV-seronegative. CDR3s include the opening cysteine and the closing phenylalanine or tryptophan. The D gene is left open where the match is weak. Rows may omit the clone size; those that give it use once, few, many or a size class.

V	J	D	length	size	CDR3	DNA
TRBV11-2	TRBJ2-7	TRBD1	15	.	CASSSQTGGNYEQYF	TGTGCCAGCAGCTCCCAAACAGGGGGAAACTACGAGCAGTACTTC
TRBV4-3	TRBJ2-7	TRBD1	15	.	CASSQAGTGAYEQYF	TGCGCCAGCAGCCAAGCAGGGACAGGAGCATACGAGCAGTACTTC
TRBV5-1	TRBJ2-3	.	14	.	CASSLYSSTDTQYF	TGCGCCAGCAGCCTGTACAGTAGCACAGATACGCAGTATTTT
TRBV9	TRBJ2-1	TRBD2	19	.	CASSVGTSGGYSSYNEQFF	TGTGCCAGCAGCGTCGGGACTAGCGGGGGGTACAGCTCCTACAATGAGCAGTTCTTC
TRBV9	TRBJ2-3	.	16	.	CASSVDGGSRTDTQYF	TGTGCCAGCAGCGTAGATGGAGGGAGCCGGACAGATACGCAGTATTTT
TRBV19	TRBJ2-5	TRBD2	15	.	CASTGGGGSQETQYF	TGTGCCAGTACAGGCGGAGGCGGGAGCCAAGAGACCCAGTACTTC
TRBV30	TRBJ1-1	.	12	.	CAWSLRDTEAFF	TGTGCCTGGAGTCTGCGCGACACTGAAGCTTTCTTT
TRBV18	TRBJ2-3	TRBD2	17	.	CASSPTGLAGETDTQYF	TGTGCCAGCTCACCAACGGGACTAGCGGGAGAGACAGATACGCAGTATTTT
TRBV5-1	TRBJ2-3	TRBD2	17	.	CASSLDGTSGVRNTQYF	TGCGCCAGCAGCTTGGACGGTACTAGCGGGGTTCGAAATACGCAGTATTTT
TRBV6-1	TRBJ2-5	TRBD2	15	medium-sized	CASSGLAGRAETQYF	TGTGCCAGCAGTGGACTAGCGGGCAGGGCTGAGACCCAGTACTTC
TRBV27	TRBJ2-5	TRBD1	18	.	CASSQAGTGLILQETQYF	TGTGCCAGCAGTCAGGCGGGGACAGGGCTTATACTCCAAGAGACCCAGTACTTC
TRBV28	TRBJ1-2	.	14	.	CASSPQGVLYGYTF	TGTGCCAGCAGTCCTCAAGGGGTCCTCTATGGCTACACCTTC
TRBV28	TRBJ1-2	TRBD1	15	.	CASSSGQGAWYGYTF	TGTGCCAGCAGTTCCGGACAGGGGGCTTGGTATGGCTACACCTTC
TRBV25-1	TRBJ2-3	.	17	.	CASSELGLTRHTDTQYF	TGTGCCAGCAGTGAATTGGGTCTGACTAGACACACAGATACGCAGTATTTT
TRBV7-9	TRBJ2-5	TRBD2	14	.	CASSLAGGQETQYF	TGTGCCAGCAGCTTAGCCGGGGGGCAAGAGACCCAGTACTTC
TRBV4-3	TRBJ1-3	.	15	few	CASSQDRDYRGTIYF	TGCGCCAGCAGCCAAGATCGAGACTACCGGGGCACCATATATTTT
TRBV28	TRBJ1-2	TRBD1	14	.	CASTRTGVNYGYTF	TGTGCCAGCACCCGGACAGGGGTCAACTATGGCTACACCTTC
TRBV7-2	TRBJ2-7	.	13	.	CASSPTSGYEQYF	TGTGCCAGCAGCCCGACTAGTGGGTACGAGCAGTACTTC
TRBV6-1	TRBJ2-5	.	18	.	CASSEPRVIGSAIETQYF	TGTGCCAGCAGTGAACCCAGGGTGATCGGGAGTGCGATCGAGACCCAGTACTTC
TRBV7-9	TRBJ1-1	TRBD1	12	.	CSSSRQGAMAFF	TGTTCCAGCAGCCGACAGGGGGCGATGGCTTTCTTT
TRBV5-1	TRBJ2-7	TRBD1	14	.	CASWRTGRSYEQYF	TGCGCCAGCTGGAGGACAGGACGCTCCTACGAGCAGTACTTC
TRBV18	TRBJ2-2	.	18	.	CASSSAGRTLRWTGELFF	TGTGCCAGCTCAAGTGCCGGCCGGACTCTCCGGTGGACCGGGGAGCTGTTTTTT
TRBV7-8	TRBJ1-5	.	14	.	CASSSGDSGQPQHF	TGTGCCAGCAGCAGTGGGGACTCTGGACAGCCCCAGCATTTT
TRBV7-9	TRBJ1-5	TRBD1	16	.	CASSPLGGQGKQPQHF	TGTGCCAGCAGCCCCCTTGGCGGACAGGGCAAACAGCCCCAGCATTTT
TRBV7-8	TRBJ2-1	TRBD2	15	.	CASSPGLAGGNEQFF	TGTGCCAGCAGCCCGGGACTAGCGGGAGGAAATGAGCAGTTCTTC
TRBV10-1	TRBJ2-7	TRBD1	16	.	CAGRADREWDPCEQYF	TGCGCCGGACGAGCAGACAGGGAATGGGATCCTTGCGAGCAGTACTTC
TRBV13	TRBJ2-1	TRBD1	18	.	CASSLGGGQGGPYNEQFF	TGTGCCAGCAGCTTAGGCGGGGGACAGGGAGGGCCCTACAATGAGCAGTTCTTC
TRBV5-4	TRBJ1-2	.	13	few	CASSLTTNYGYTF	TGTGCCAGCAGCTTAACAACTAACTATGGCTACACCTTC
TRBV7-9	TRBJ1-2	TRBD1	13	.	CASSSGTAGGYTF	TGTGCCAGCAGCTCCGGGACAGCTGGGGGCTACACCTTC
TRBV5-8	TRBJ2-3	TRBD2	13	.	CASRLAGVGTQYF	TGTGCCAGCAGGCTAGCGGGAGTTGGTACGCAGTATTTT
TRBV9	TRBJ2-7	TRBD1	15	.	CASSASRDRGNEQYF	TGTGCCAGCAGCGCGAGCCGGGACAGGGGTAACGAGCAGTACTTC
TRBV4-3	TRBJ1-1	TRBD1	15	few	CASSQLQGAYTEAFF	TGCGCCAGCAGCCAACTACAGGGGGCCTACACTGAAGCTTTCTTT
TRBV6-5	TRBJ2-1	TRBD2	15	.	CASSRSGGFYNEQFF	TGTGCCAGCAGTCGAAGCGGGGGGTTCTACAATGAGCAGTTCTTC
TRBV25-1	TRBJ2-7	.	12	.	CASTTDSYEQYF	TGTGCCAGCACCACAGACTCCTACGAGCAGTACTTC
TRBV15	TRBJ1-1	.	15	once	CATSPPGVLEVEAFF	TGTGCCACCAGCCCCCCGGGGGTGCTGGAGGTTGAAGCTTTCTTT
TRBV7-9	TRBJ1-2	.	12	.	CASSPTVYGYTF	TGTGCCAGCAGCCCGACAGTCTATGGCTACACCTTC
TRBV2	TRBJ2-5	TRBD2	21	.	CASSEPRELAGDLDSQETQYF	TGTGCCAGCAGTGAACCTAGGGAACTAGCGGGAGACCTAGACTCCCAAGAGACCCAGTACTTC
TRBV7-3	TRBJ2-3	TRBD1	18	.	CASSSIPGQGRVTDTQYF	TGTGCCAGCAGCTCCATCCCGGGACAGGGGAGGGTCACAGATACGCAGTATTTT
TRBV6-1	TRBJ2-1	.	15	.	CASSDTTNPYNEQFF	TGTGCCAGCAGTGATACCACTAACCCCTACAATGAGCAGTTCTTC
TRBV7-9	TRBJ2-3	.	18	.	CASRTRGQRILSTDTQYF	TGTGCCAGCAGAACCCGCGGGCAGCGAATACTTAGCACAGATACGCAGTATTTT
TRBV27	TRBJ1-3	.	14	few	CASSLRGSGNTIYF	TGTGCCAGCAGTTTACGGGGGTCTGGAAACACCATATATTTT
TRBV6-4	TRBJ2-5	TRBD2	15	.	CASSGLAGRAETQYF	TGTGCCAGCAGTGGACTAGCGGGCAGGGCTGAGACCCAGTACTTC
TRBV30	TRBJ2-7	TRBD2	13	.	CAWSPQRENEQYF	TGTGCCTGGAGTCCCCAGCGGGAGAACGAGCAGTACTTC
TRBV6-1	TRBJ2-7	TRBD2	15	.	CASIARAGGSYEQYF	TGTGCCAGCATCGCCCGGGCGGGGGGATCCTACGAGCAGTACTTC
TRBV5-1	TRBJ2-5	.	15	.	CASSLEGGRRETQYF	TGCGCCAGCAGCTTGGAGGGGGGGCGACGAGAGACCCAGTACTTC
TRBV5-4	TRBJ2-3	.	15	.	CASSLLGTSTDTQYF	TGTGCCAGCAGCTTGTTGGGGACATCCACAGATACGCAGTATTTT
TRBV15	TRBJ2-7	TRBD1	14	.	CATSRDDRGREQYF	TGTGCCACCAGCAGAGATGACAGGGGGCGCGAGCAGTACTTC
TRBV4-1	TRBJ1-2	TRBD1	13	.	CASSPGTVYGYTF	TGCGCCAGCAGCCCTGGGACAGTCTATGGCTACACCTTC
TRBV4-1	TRBJ2-1	TRBD2	18	.	CASSQEGRGGSPYNEQFF	TGCGCCAGCAGCCAAGAAGGGCGCGGGGGTTCCCCCTACAATGAGCAGTTCTTC
TRBV18	TRBJ1-4	.	13	.	CASSRGLNEKLFF	TGTGCCAGCTCACGGGGACTTAATGAAAAACTGTTTTTT
TRBV6-5	TRBJ2-2	TRBD1	15	.	CASCRRQGGGGELFF	TGTGCCAGCTGTCGACGACAGGGGGGAGGCGGGGAGCTGTTTTTT
TRBV19	TRBJ1-2	.	12	.	CATAGRTYGYTF	TGTGCCACCGCCGGCCGGACTTATGGCTACACCTTC
TRBV7-2	TRBJ2-5	.	13	.	CASSRQSQETQYF	TGTGCCAGCAGCCGACAGAGTCAAGAGACCCAGTACTTC
TRBV5-1	TRBJ2-7	.	15	few	CASSLRAAGPNEQYF	TGCGCCAGCAGCCTTAGGGCGGCGGGCCCCAACGAGCAGTACTTC
TRBV6-5	TRBJ1-2	.	13	.	CASGVGGGYGYTF	TGTGCCAGTGGGGTTGGGGGAGGCTATGGCTACACCTTC
TRBV10-2	TRBJ1-2	TRBD1	13	.	CASSEGQGRGYTF	TGCGCCAGCAGTGAGGGACAGGGCCGCGGCTACACCTTC
TRBV29-1	TRBJ1-1	.	16	.	CSVQDLQGHTNTEAFF	TGCAGCGTCCAAGATTTACAGGGCCACACGAACACTGAAGCTTTCTTT